This paragraph reports one T cell receptor (beta chain). Trimming removed 2 bases from V and 9 bases from J, with 23 bases in between. Germline CDR1 is SGHRS and CDR2 is YFSETQ. The CDR3 loop spans 16 amino acids. This sample is drawn from a study of blood T cells in healthy people across ages. A second PCR, run for roughly 7 to 12 cycles, used a sample-barcoded 5' primer plus a J-beta primer mix. TCRdb redid the calling of the 5' RACE reads with MiXCR, one entry per CDR3 protein. The table includes 850,000 to 1,000,000 distinct CDR3 sequences, 51% detected once. The chain recombines TRBV5-1 with TRBJ1-1; a weak D match, TRBD1 (5 bases). Sequencing was done on a sample of blood. The sequence was obtained from a woman aged 60-75 years in good health. This chain's CDR3 is CASSLTTGTRFPKAFF. CDR3 nucleotides: TGCGCCAGCAGCTTAACGACCGGGACGAGGTTCCCTAAAGCTTTCTTT. Full variable domain (outside the CDR3, taken from reference TRBV5-1 and TRBJ1-1): KAGVTQTPRYLIKTRGQQVTLSCSPISGHRSVSWYQQTPGQGLQFLFEYFSETQRNKGNFPGRFSGRQFSNSRSEMNVSTLELGDSALYLCASSLTTGTRFPKAFFGQGTRLTVV.